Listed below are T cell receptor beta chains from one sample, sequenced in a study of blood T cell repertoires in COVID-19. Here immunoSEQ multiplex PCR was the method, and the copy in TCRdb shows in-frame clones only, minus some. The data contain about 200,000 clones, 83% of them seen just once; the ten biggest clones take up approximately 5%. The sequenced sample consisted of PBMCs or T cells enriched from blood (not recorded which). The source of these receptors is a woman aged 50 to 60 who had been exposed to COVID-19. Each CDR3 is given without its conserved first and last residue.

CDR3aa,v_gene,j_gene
ASSADPTGLWGTEAF,TRBV5-1,TRBJ1-1
ASSQDETASNQPQH,TRBV4-1,TRBJ1-5
ASSDNRGNTGELF,TRBV2,TRBJ2-2
ASSSQRGGQSSSYEQY,TRBV19,TRBJ2-7
ASSDNRGTEAF,TRBV6-1,TRBJ1-1
ASRSGTGSGRGNQPQH,TRBV12-2,TRBJ1-5
ASSSGTGRGEQY,TRBV5-6,TRBJ2-7
ASSLAASQGYT,TRBV7-9,TRBJ1-2
ASSPGQGIYGYT,TRBV19,TRBJ1-2
ASSLASGESNYGYT,TRBV7-2,TRBJ1-2
ASSSGQVGDIQY,TRBV6-5,TRBJ2-4
ASSLVGGLNTEAF,TRBV7-9,TRBJ1-1
ASSLAGGNEQY,TRBV3-1/TRBV3-2,TRBJ2-7
AISEIGGGQEGIVGYT,TRBV10-3,TRBJ1-2
ASSIGQANTEAF,TRBV7-2,TRBJ1-1
ASSYAGGNTIY,TRBV6-5,TRBJ1-3
ASSQVGGADGYT,TRBV4-2,TRBJ1-2
ASSPTPGGSSGANVLT,TRBV18,TRBJ2-6
ASSPGGLINYGYT,TRBV6-5,TRBJ1-2
AISEVLYYGYT,TRBV10-3,TRBJ1-2
ASSFGVGGTEAF,TRBV11-2,TRBJ1-1
ASSGESGLCGNTIY,TRBV6-7,TRBJ1-3